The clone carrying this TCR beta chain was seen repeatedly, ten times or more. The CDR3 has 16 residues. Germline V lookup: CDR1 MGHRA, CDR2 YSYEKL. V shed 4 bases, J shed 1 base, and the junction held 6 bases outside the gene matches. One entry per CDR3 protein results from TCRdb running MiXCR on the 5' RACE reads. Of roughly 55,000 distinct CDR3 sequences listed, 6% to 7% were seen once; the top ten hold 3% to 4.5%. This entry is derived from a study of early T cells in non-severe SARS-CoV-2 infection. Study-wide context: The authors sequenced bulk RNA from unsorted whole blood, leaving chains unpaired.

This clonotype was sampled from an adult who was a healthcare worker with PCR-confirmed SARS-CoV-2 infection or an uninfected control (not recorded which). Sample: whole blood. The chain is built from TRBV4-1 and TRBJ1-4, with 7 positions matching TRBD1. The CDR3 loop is CASSPRRQGTNEKLFF. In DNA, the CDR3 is TGCGCCAGCAGCCCTCGACGACAGGGAACTAATGAAAAACTGTTTTTT.